These T cell receptor beta chains were read from a single sample in a study of OX40 agonist ivuxolimab in advanced cancers. Assay used: immunoSEQ multiplex PCR; TCRdb lists only in-frame clones, some missing. The table includes roughly 79,000 clones, roughly 85% detected once. This material consisted of CD4+ or CD8+ T cells sorted from blood, taken in a trial of the OX40 agonist ivuxolimab. The source is an adult with an advanced solid tumor such as melanoma, head and neck, liver or kidney cancer. Both conserved end residues are part of each CDR3. Each record gives: J gene, D gene, clone size, V gene, CDR3 DNA, CDR3 protein. A D gene is named only where the DNA matches it firmly. Part of the rows lack a size; the others show once, few, many or a class for expanded clones.

J gene: TRBJ2-1; D gene: TRBD1; clone size: NA; V gene: TRBV6-1; CDR3 DNA: TGTGCCAGCAGTGAAGAGGGACAGGGGTACAATGAGCAGTTCTTC; CDR3 protein: CASSEEGQGYNEQFF
J gene: TRBJ2-7; D gene: NA; clone size: NA; V gene: TRBV27; CDR3 DNA: TGTGCCAGCAGTTTGGGACCCGGAGAGACCGTCTACGAGCAGTACTTC; CDR3 protein: CASSLGPGETVYEQYF
J gene: TRBJ1-2; D gene: TRBD1; clone size: NA; V gene: TRBV5-4; CDR3 DNA: TGTGCCAGCAGCTTATTCAGGGGGAACTATGGCTACACCTTC; CDR3 protein: CASSLFRGNYGYTF
J gene: TRBJ2-7; D gene: NA; clone size: once; V gene: TRBV27; CDR3 DNA: TGTGCCAGCAGTTTTCGCTCTCAATTCCCTCTCGAGCAGTACTTC; CDR3 protein: CASSFRSQFPLEQYF
J gene: TRBJ2-3; D gene: TRBD1; clone size: NA; V gene: TRBV28; CDR3 DNA: TGTGCCAGCAGTTCGGGACAGCAAAGCACAGATACGCAGTATTTT; CDR3 protein: CASSSGQQSTDTQYF
J gene: TRBJ2-1; D gene: TRBD2; clone size: NA; V gene: TRBV5-1; CDR3 DNA: TGCGCCAGCAGCTTGTCTAGCGGGAGGGTAGGGGAGCAGTTCTTC; CDR3 protein: CASSLSSGRVGEQFF
J gene: TRBJ1-5; D gene: TRBD1; clone size: NA; V gene: TRBV5-6; CDR3 DNA: TGTGCCAGCAGCTTGATGGACAGGGTGGGCTATCAGCCCCAGCATTTT; CDR3 protein: CASSLMDRVGYQPQHF
J gene: TRBJ1-5; D gene: NA; clone size: NA; V gene: TRBV21-1; CDR3 DNA: TGTGCCAGCAGCAAAGTCTCCTACAGGGGGGAAACAAATCAGCCCCAGCATTTT; CDR3 protein: CASSKVSYRGETNQPQHF
J gene: TRBJ2-7; D gene: NA; clone size: NA; V gene: TRBV11-3; CDR3 DNA: TGTGCCAGCAGCTTAGGGGGCGGCGTCCACGAGCAGTACTTC; CDR3 protein: CASSLGGGVHEQYF
J gene: TRBJ2-7; D gene: TRBD2; clone size: medium-sized; V gene: TRBV5-1; CDR3 DNA: TGCGCCAGCAGCGTGCAGGGACTAGCGGGAGGGTATAGAGAGCAGTACTTC; CDR3 protein: CASSVQGLAGGYREQYF
J gene: TRBJ2-7; D gene: TRBD2; clone size: NA; V gene: TRBV27; CDR3 DNA: TGTGCCACCGCTGACAGACCACTAGCGGGAGGGTCCTACGAGCAGTACTTC; CDR3 protein: CATADRPLAGGSYEQYF
J gene: TRBJ1-6; D gene: NA; clone size: NA; V gene: TRBV5-8; CDR3 DNA: TGTGCCAGCAGTTTCCCCCCGGGACAACGTAATTCACCCCTCCACTTT; CDR3 protein: CASSFPPGQRNSPLHF
J gene: TRBJ2-4; D gene: NA; clone size: NA; V gene: TRBV7-6; CDR3 DNA: TGTGCCAGCAGCTTAGTGCCAGGGGAAAACATTCAGTACTTC; CDR3 protein: CASSLVPGENIQYF
J gene: TRBJ2-1; D gene: NA; clone size: NA; V gene: TRBV7-9; CDR3 DNA: TGTGCCAGCAGCTCGCGACAGGTCATGACCAATGAGCAGTTCTTC; CDR3 protein: CASSSRQVMTNEQFF
J gene: TRBJ1-2; D gene: NA; clone size: few; V gene: TRBV6-1; CDR3 DNA: TGTGCCAGCAGTGAAGGTCCCAGGAGCTATGGCTACACCTTC; CDR3 protein: CASSEGPRSYGYTF
J gene: TRBJ1-1; D gene: NA; clone size: NA; V gene: TRBV5-1; CDR3 DNA: TGCGCCAGCAGCTTCACAGGGTCGTACACTGAAGCTTTCTTT; CDR3 protein: CASSFTGSYTEAFF
J gene: TRBJ2-5; D gene: TRBD1; clone size: NA; V gene: TRBV28; CDR3 DNA: TGTGCCAGCAGTCCTTGGACAGGCCAAGAGACCCAGTACTTC; CDR3 protein: CASSPWTGQETQYF
J gene: TRBJ2-7; D gene: NA; clone size: NA; V gene: TRBV7-9; CDR3 DNA: TGTGCCAGCAGCCAAGATCTCGGTGGGCACTACGAGCAGTACTTC; CDR3 protein: CASSQDLGGHYEQYF
J gene: TRBJ1-2; D gene: NA; clone size: NA; V gene: TRBV29-1; CDR3 DNA: TGCAGCGTTGTTAGGGGGTCTGGCTACACCTTC; CDR3 protein: CSVVRGSGYTF
J gene: TRBJ2-7; D gene: TRBD2; clone size: NA; V gene: TRBV6-6; CDR3 DNA: TGTGCCAGCAGTTACGGGCGGGAGGCCCACGAGCAGTACTTC; CDR3 protein: CASSYGREAHEQYF
J gene: TRBJ1-1; D gene: TRBD1; clone size: once; V gene: TRBV6-6; CDR3 DNA: TGTGCCAGCAGTCTTAGGACGACAGGGGACACTGAAGCTTTCTTT; CDR3 protein: CASSLRTTGDTEAFF
J gene: TRBJ2-5; D gene: NA; clone size: once; V gene: TRBV9; CDR3 DNA: TGTGCCAGCAGCGTAGGAAGTATAGGGTCTCAAGAGACCCAGTACTTC; CDR3 protein: CASSVGSIGSQETQYF
J gene: TRBJ2-1; D gene: NA; clone size: NA; V gene: TRBV5-6; CDR3 DNA: TGTGCCAGCACCAAAGGGTCAGGGGATGAGCAGTTCTTC; CDR3 protein: CASTKGSGDEQFF
J gene: TRBJ2-2; D gene: NA; clone size: few; V gene: TRBV2; CDR3 DNA: TGTGCCAGCAGACTCCAGCAGGGCACCGGGGAGCTGTTTTTT; CDR3 protein: CASRLQQGTGELFF
J gene: TRBJ1-5; D gene: NA; clone size: NA; V gene: TRBV19; CDR3 DNA: TGTGCCAGTAGTCGGGGTCGTGATCAGCCCCAGCATTTT; CDR3 protein: CASSRGRDQPQHF
J gene: TRBJ1-1; D gene: NA; clone size: NA; V gene: TRBV18; CDR3 DNA: TGTGCCAGCTCACCAATGGGCCTAGACACTGAAGCTTTCTTT; CDR3 protein: CASSPMGLDTEAFF
J gene: TRBJ2-2; D gene: NA; clone size: NA; V gene: TRBV4-1; CDR3 DNA: TGCGCCAGCAGCCAAGAATGGGGCCAGGGGTTCACCGGGGAGCTGTTTTTT; CDR3 protein: CASSQEWGQGFTGELFF
J gene: TRBJ2-3; D gene: TRBD2; clone size: NA; V gene: TRBV10-3; CDR3 DNA: TGTGCCATCAGAGCCCCCGGGACTAGCGCGCAGTATTTT; CDR3 protein: CAIRAPGTSAQYF
J gene: TRBJ2-7; D gene: NA; clone size: few; V gene: TRBV5-1; CDR3 DNA: TGCGCCAGCAGCTTCTACAGAGGCCCCTACGAGCAGTACTTC; CDR3 protein: CASSFYRGPYEQYF
J gene: TRBJ2-6; D gene: NA; clone size: NA; V gene: TRBV4-1; CDR3 DNA: TGCGCCAGCAGCCAAGAGCCGGGGGCCAACGTCCTGACTTTC; CDR3 protein: CASSQEPGANVLTF
J gene: TRBJ1-2; D gene: NA; clone size: NA; V gene: TRBV27; CDR3 DNA: TGTGCCAGCAGTCTTCGGGGGGGCTATGGCTACACCTTC; CDR3 protein: CASSLRGGYGYTF
J gene: TRBJ2-7; D gene: TRBD2; clone size: NA; V gene: TRBV19; CDR3 DNA: TGCGCCAGTAGTCCATTCTTTGACATAGCGGGAGTGGGCGAGCAGTACTTC; CDR3 protein: CASSPFFDIAGVGEQYF
J gene: TRBJ2-2; D gene: NA; clone size: few; V gene: TRBV5-1; CDR3 DNA: TGCGCCAGCAGCTTGGGGGTTGTGGACACCGGGGAGCTGTTTTTT; CDR3 protein: CASSLGVVDTGELFF
J gene: TRBJ2-6; D gene: NA; clone size: NA; V gene: TRBV10-1; CDR3 DNA: TGCGCCAGCAGTGAATCCGGAGACTCTGGGGCCAACGTCCTGACTTTC; CDR3 protein: CASSESGDSGANVLTF
J gene: TRBJ2-1; D gene: TRBD2; clone size: NA; V gene: TRBV10-3; CDR3 DNA: TGTGCCATCAGGGAGACTAGCGGGAGCTCCTACAATGAGCAGTTCTTC; CDR3 protein: CAIRETSGSSYNEQFF
J gene: TRBJ2-5; D gene: TRBD2; clone size: NA; V gene: TRBV28; CDR3 DNA: TGTGCCAGCAGGCTCCGACTAGCGGGTCGAGAGACCCAGTACTTC; CDR3 protein: CASRLRLAGRETQYF
J gene: TRBJ1-4; D gene: NA; clone size: NA; V gene: TRBV15; CDR3 DNA: TGTGCCACCAGCAGAGATAGGCAGAATGAAAAACTGTTTTTT; CDR3 protein: CATSRDRQNEKLFF
J gene: TRBJ2-5; D gene: NA; clone size: NA; V gene: TRBV5-6; CDR3 DNA: TGTGCCAGCAGCCCTCTGGTGATTGGAGAGACCCAGTACTTC; CDR3 protein: CASSPLVIGETQYF
J gene: TRBJ2-5; D gene: TRBD2; clone size: NA; V gene: TRBV18; CDR3 DNA: TGTGCCAGCTCACCGCTAGCGGGAGTAGGGGAGACCCAGTACTTC; CDR3 protein: CASSPLAGVGETQYF
J gene: TRBJ2-3; D gene: NA; clone size: NA; V gene: TRBV14; CDR3 DNA: TGTGCCAGCAGCCCACACTTAGAGGGAGACCGCACAGATACGCAGTATTTT; CDR3 protein: CASSPHLEGDRTDTQYF
J gene: TRBJ2-1; D gene: TRBD2; clone size: NA; V gene: TRBV28; CDR3 DNA: TGTGCCAGCGCTCCGGCCGGGGCTAGCGGCCACAATGAGCAGTTCTTC; CDR3 protein: CASAPAGASGHNEQFF
J gene: TRBJ2-1; D gene: NA; clone size: once; V gene: TRBV5-1; CDR3 DNA: TGCGCCAGCAGTTCTGGGACACTCGACTACAATGAGCAGTTCTTC; CDR3 protein: CASSSGTLDYNEQFF
J gene: TRBJ1-2; D gene: NA; clone size: NA; V gene: TRBV4-2; CDR3 DNA: TGTGCCAGCAGCCAAGATCCACAGGCGCCACTCTATGGCTACACCTTC; CDR3 protein: CASSQDPQAPLYGYTF
J gene: TRBJ2-5; D gene: TRBD1; clone size: NA; V gene: TRBV10-3; CDR3 DNA: TGTGCCATCAGTGAACCGGGACAGGGGGCTGAGACCCAGTACTTC; CDR3 protein: CAISEPGQGAETQYF
J gene: TRBJ2-5; D gene: TRBD2; clone size: few; V gene: TRBV29-1; CDR3 DNA: TGCAGCGTTGAGGCTAGCGGGAGTTCGGAGACCCAGTACTTC; CDR3 protein: CSVEASGSSETQYF
J gene: TRBJ1-4; D gene: NA; clone size: few; V gene: TRBV15; CDR3 DNA: TGTGCCACCAGAGGGCAGGGCGAAAAACTGTTTTTT; CDR3 protein: CATRGQGEKLFF
J gene: TRBJ2-7; D gene: TRBD1; clone size: NA; V gene: TRBV6-5; CDR3 DNA: TGTGCCAGCAGTAGGGACAGGGGTTCCCACGAGCAGTACTTC; CDR3 protein: CASSRDRGSHEQYF
J gene: TRBJ2-1; D gene: TRBD2; clone size: NA; V gene: TRBV2; CDR3 DNA: TGTGCCAGCAGGGAATGGACTAGCCGGGTCTACAATGAGCAGTTCTTC; CDR3 protein: CASREWTSRVYNEQFF
J gene: TRBJ1-2; D gene: NA; clone size: NA; V gene: TRBV28; CDR3 DNA: TGTGCCACCTGGCATAGCTATGGCTACACCTTC; CDR3 protein: CATWHSYGYTF
J gene: TRBJ2-3; D gene: TRBD2; clone size: NA; V gene: TRBV5-4; CDR3 DNA: TGTGCCAGCAGCCCGGGACTAGCGGGAGTCTCCGCAGATACGCAGTATTTT; CDR3 protein: CASSPGLAGVSADTQYF